This TCR beta chain was captured in a study of cytotoxic CD8 clonotypes in ibrutinib-treated CLL. General observations from the study: Clonality was higher at baseline than in age-matched healthy donors and tracked circulating CD8+ T-cell counts.

Cryopreserved PBMCs were the source of around 2 micrograms of genomic DNA, which went to TCR beta libraries. Trimming took 7 bases from V and 3 from J, leaving 13 bases between them. Germline CDR1 is MDHEN and CDR2 is SYDVKM. The CDR3 extends over 13 amino acids. A note on this clone: As yet, its antigen is unknown.

The data were produced by immunoSEQ multiplex PCR, yet TCRdb's version contains in-frame clones alone and is incomplete. The sample has about 140,000 clones; more than 85% are singletons. The genes are TRBV28 and TRBJ2-7; TRBD2 might be the D (5 bases). The source material was PBMCs, sampled after 12 months of ibrutinib treatment. The source of this sequence is a human donor with chronic lymphocytic leukemia. In nucleotides, the CDR3 is TGTGCCAGCACCACGGGCGGGCGCTACGAGCAGTACTTC. Encoded protein: CASTTGGRYEQYF.